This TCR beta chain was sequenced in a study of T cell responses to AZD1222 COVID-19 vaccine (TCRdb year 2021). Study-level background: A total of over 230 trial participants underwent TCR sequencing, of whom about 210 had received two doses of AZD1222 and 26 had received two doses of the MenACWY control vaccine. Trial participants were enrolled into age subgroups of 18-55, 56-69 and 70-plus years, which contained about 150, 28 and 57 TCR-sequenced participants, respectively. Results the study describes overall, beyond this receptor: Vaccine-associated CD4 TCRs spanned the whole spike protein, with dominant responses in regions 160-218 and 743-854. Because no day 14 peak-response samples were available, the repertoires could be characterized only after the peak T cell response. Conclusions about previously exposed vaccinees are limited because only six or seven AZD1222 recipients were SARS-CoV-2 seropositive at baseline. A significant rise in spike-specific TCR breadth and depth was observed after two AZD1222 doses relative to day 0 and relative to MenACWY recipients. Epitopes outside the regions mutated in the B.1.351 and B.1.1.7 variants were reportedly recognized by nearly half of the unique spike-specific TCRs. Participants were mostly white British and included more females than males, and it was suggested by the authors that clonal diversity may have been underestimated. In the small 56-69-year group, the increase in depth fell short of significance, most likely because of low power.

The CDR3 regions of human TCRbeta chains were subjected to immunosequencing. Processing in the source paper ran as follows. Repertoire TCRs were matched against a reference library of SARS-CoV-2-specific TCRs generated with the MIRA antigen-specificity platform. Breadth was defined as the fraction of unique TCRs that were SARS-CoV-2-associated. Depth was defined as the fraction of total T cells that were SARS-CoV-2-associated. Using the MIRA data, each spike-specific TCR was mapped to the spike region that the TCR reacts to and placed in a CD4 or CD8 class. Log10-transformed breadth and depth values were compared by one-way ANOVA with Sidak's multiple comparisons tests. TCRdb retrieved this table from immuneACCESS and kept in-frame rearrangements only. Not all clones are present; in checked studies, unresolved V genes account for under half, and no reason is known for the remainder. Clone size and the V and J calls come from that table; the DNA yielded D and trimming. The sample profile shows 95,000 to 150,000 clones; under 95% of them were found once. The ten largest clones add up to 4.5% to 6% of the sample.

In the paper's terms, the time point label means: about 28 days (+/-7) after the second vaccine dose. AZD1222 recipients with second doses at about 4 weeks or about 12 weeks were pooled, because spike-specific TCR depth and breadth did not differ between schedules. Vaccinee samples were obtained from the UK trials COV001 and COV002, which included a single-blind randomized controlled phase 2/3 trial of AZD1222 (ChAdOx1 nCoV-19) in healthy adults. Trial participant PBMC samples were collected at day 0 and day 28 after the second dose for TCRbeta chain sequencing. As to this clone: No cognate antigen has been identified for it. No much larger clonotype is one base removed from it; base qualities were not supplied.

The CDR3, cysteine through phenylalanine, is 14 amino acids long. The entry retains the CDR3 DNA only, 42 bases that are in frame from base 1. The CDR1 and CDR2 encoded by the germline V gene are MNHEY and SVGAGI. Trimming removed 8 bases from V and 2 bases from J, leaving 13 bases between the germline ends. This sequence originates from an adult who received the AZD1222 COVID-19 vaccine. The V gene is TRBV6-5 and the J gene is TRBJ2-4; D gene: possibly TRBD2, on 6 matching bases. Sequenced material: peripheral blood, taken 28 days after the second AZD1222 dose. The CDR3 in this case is CASRFGGPKNIQYF. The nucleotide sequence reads TGTGCCAGCCGGTTTGGAGGGCCCAAAAACATTCAGTACTTC.